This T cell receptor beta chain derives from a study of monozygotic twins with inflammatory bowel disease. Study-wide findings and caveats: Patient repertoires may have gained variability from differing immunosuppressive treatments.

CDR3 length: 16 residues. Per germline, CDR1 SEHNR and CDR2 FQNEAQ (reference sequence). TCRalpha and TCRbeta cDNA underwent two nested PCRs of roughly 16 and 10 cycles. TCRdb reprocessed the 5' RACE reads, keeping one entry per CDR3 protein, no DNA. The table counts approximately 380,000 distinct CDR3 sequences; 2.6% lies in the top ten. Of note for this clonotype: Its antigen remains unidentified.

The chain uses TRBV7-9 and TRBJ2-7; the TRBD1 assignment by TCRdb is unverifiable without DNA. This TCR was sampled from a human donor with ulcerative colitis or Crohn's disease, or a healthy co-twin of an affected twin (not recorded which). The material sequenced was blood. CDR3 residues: CASSFPTGAFTYEQYF.